Here is one T cell receptor (beta chain) with its context. Antigen: not known. The germline V gene has CDR1 LNHDA and CDR2 SQIVND (reference sequence). V lost 2 bases to trimming and J lost 0 bases, with 11 bases between them. There are 16 residues in the CDR3. The study ran its PCR with 60 Vbeta and 13 Jbeta primers. The protocol was immunoSEQ multiplex PCR, while the TCRdb copy is restricted to in-frame clones and leaves out a portion. This listing includes tens of thousands of clones. These data originate in a study of cytomegalovirus exposure and HLA in healthy donors. General study points: Presence/absence analyses assumed roughly uniform sequencing depth across donors.

V is TRBV19 and J is TRBJ2-4; D call uncertain. Sequenced sample: PBMCs. The sequence was collected from a female donor in good health and CMV-seropositive. This CDR3 is CASSISGGLAKNIQYF. CDR3 bases: TGTGCCAGTAGTATATCCGGCGGATTAGCCAAAAACATTCAGTACTTC. The complete variable domain, with remaining parts taken from reference TRBV19 and TRBJ2-4, reads DGGITQSPKYLFRKEGQNVTLSCEQNLNHDAMYWYRQDPGQGLRLIYYSQIVNDFQKGDIAEGYSVSREKKESFPLTVTSAQKNPTAFYLCASSISGGLAKNIQYFGAGTRLSVL.